This T cell receptor beta chain was recovered during a study of T cell responses to AZD1222 COVID-19 vaccine. Study-level information: Second doses that came at about 4 or about 12 weeks were put together.

The germline V gene has CDR1 MDHEN and CDR2 SYDVKM. The CDR3 totals 12 residues. The V gene end was trimmed by 5 bases and the J gene end by 7 bases; junction bases not matched to a gene: 2. TCRdb keeps only in-frame clones here, not all; method: immunoSEQ multiplex PCR. Of some 130,000 clones in the sample, approximately 84% are singletons; the top ten hold around 20%. The clonotype was recovered from an adult in good health. Sequencing was performed on peripheral blood, taken on day 0 of AZD1222 vaccination. The V call is TRBV28, the J call TRBJ2-1, with 7 bases matching TRBD1. CDR3 nucleotides: TGTGCCAGCAGTGGGACAGAGAATGAGCAGTTCTTC. This codes for CASSGTENEQFF.